The 26 T cell receptor beta chains below were found in one sample sequenced in a study of identical twins. TCRdb reprocessed the 5' RACE reads with MiXCR, giving one entry per CDR3 protein. This table holds roughly 1.6 million distinct CDR3 sequences, under 35% found once. The material sequenced was cord blood. The receptors were sampled from a newborn girl in good health.

This clonotype was recorded a few times. The rearrangement links TRBV27 to TRBJ2-3, with D possibly TRBD2 on 5 matching bases. Trimming stripped 2 bases from V and 5 bases from J, with 20 bases between. Germline loops: CDR1 MNHEY, CDR2 SMNVEV (reference sequence). The length of the CDR3 is 17 residues. CDR3 coding DNA: TGTGCCAGCAGTTTACGCGGACTGTCACTAAGGGTAGATACGCAGTATTTT. Its translation is CASSLRGLSLRVDTQYF.

The chain has TRBV28 and TRBJ2-5; TRBD1 matches at 7 bases. The length of the CDR3 is 16 residues. Germline-derived CDR1 and CDR2 are MDHEN and SYDVKM. J was trimmed by 8 bases and V by 5 bases; bases with no gene match: 17. The CDR3 coding sequence is TGTGCCAGCAGTCCTACACAGGGGCGCAGCCTGCGAACCCAGTACTTC. Residues: CASSPTQGRSLRTQYF.

In its sample, this clonotype was seen a few times. The chain employs TRBV20-1 and TRBJ2-5, with 7 nucleotides matching TRBD2. CDR1 and CDR2 from the germline V gene are DFQATT and SNEGSKA (reference sequence). The ends lost 4 bases at V and 0 bases at J; junction bases unmatched: 2. The CDR3 contains 13 residues. CDR3 sequence: CSAITSDQETQYF. As DNA, the CDR3 is TGCAGTGCTATTACTAGCGACCAAGAGACCCAGTACTTC.

The rearrangement links TRBV20-1 to TRBJ2-7, with 14 nucleotides matching TRBD2. CDR1 is DFQATT and CDR2 is SNEGSKA in the germline V gene (reference sequence). V shed 5 bases, J shed 0 bases, and the junction held 6 bases outside the gene matches. This CDR3 spans 16 amino acids. CDR3 residues: CSAGTSGGLNSYEQYF. For the CDR3, the DNA is TGCAGTGCTGGGACTAGCGGGGGCCTTAACTCCTACGAGCAGTACTTC.

This clonotype has a handful of counts. This chain uses TRBV5-6 with TRBJ1-2; no definite D call. The germline CDR1 and CDR2 sequences are SGHDT and YYEEEE. The CDR3 is 13 amino acids. V shed 1 base and J shed 8 bases, with 12 bases lying between them. CDR3 amino acids: CASSLKPWGGYTF. Here the CDR3 DNA reads TGTGCCAGCAGCTTGAAACCGTGGGGAGGCTACACCTTC.

This clonotype was counted only a few times. The chain links TRBV4-2 to TRBJ2-1; 7 positions agree with TRBD2. The CDR3 has 16 amino acids. Germline V gene lookup returns CDR1 LGHNA and CDR2 YNFKEQ. V lost 3 bases and J lost 2; bases outside the gene matches: 7. The CDR3 loop is CASSHRGDWAYNEQFF. DNA of the CDR3: TGTGCCAGCAGCCACCGGGGGGACTGGGCCTACAATGAGCAGTTCTTC.

For the CDR3, the DNA is TGTGCCAGCAGCTTAGCGCAGTGGGGGGCCCTCACAGATACGCAGTATTTT. This sequence encodes CASSLAQWGALTDTQYF. The V gene is TRBV7-8, the J gene TRBJ2-3; D might be TRBD1 or TRBD2, each matching 6 bases. Germline V gives CDR1 SGHVS, CDR2 FQNEAQ. This CDR3 is built from 17 residues. Trimming cost V 0 bases and J 2 bases, with 15 bases left between them.

This clonotype was counted only a few times. The J gene is TRBJ1-1, the V gene TRBV5-6; D may be TRBD1 (5 bases). Germline CDR1 and CDR2: SGHDT and YYEEEE. Trimming took 6 bases from V and 0 from J, leaving 9 bases between them. The CDR3 length is 13 residues. The CDR3 bases are TGTGCCAGCACAGGGCCCGTGAACACTGAAGCTTTCTTT. Residues: CASTGPVNTEAFF.

The chain combines TRBV25-1 with TRBJ1-6; D is perhaps TRBD1 (6 bases). This CDR3 comprises 16 residues. Trimming took 1 base from V and 3 from J, leaving 10 bases between them. Germline-derived CDR1 and CDR2 are MGHDK and SYGVNS. The chain's CDR3 is CASSELAGDYNSPLHF. The CDR3 coding sequence is TGTGCCAGCAGTGAATTGGCAGGGGACTATAATTCACCCCTCCACTTT.

This clonotype has a handful of counts. Here the CDR3 reads CSATTYYTDTQYF. Written as DNA, the CDR3 is TGCAGTGCGACGACTTATTACACAGATACGCAGTATTTT. This rearrangement joins TRBV20-1 to TRBJ2-3; D unresolved. The CDR3 extends over 13 amino acids. Trimming removed 6 bases from V and 2 bases from J, with 12 bases in between. Looked up from germline, CDR1 is DFQATT and CDR2 is SNEGSKA (reference sequence).

This clonotype was observed a handful of times. The chain has TRBV4-2 and TRBJ2-7; 14 positions match TRBD2. This CDR3 contains 15 residues. J lost 5 bases, V lost 4 bases, and 4 bases had no gene match. Per germline, CDR1 LGHNA and CDR2 YNFKEQ. In nucleotides, the CDR3 is TGTGCCAGCAGCCGACTAGCGGGAGGGCCCAACGAGCAGTACTTC. Its protein is CASSRLAGGPNEQYF.

V usage is TRBV7-8 and J usage is TRBJ1-2; no clear D. Germline assignment: CDR1 SGHVS and CDR2 FQNEAQ. V was shortened by 1 base and J by 3 bases, with 12 bases between the two germline ends. The CDR3 totals 15 residues. The CDR3 nucleotides are TGTGCCAGCAGCTTAGGAAGGCGCGGGGACTATGGCTACACCTTC. It is translated as CASSLGRRGDYGYTF.

This clonotype was observed a few times. The chain links TRBV7-8 to TRBJ2-4; the match to TRBD2 covers 9 bases. V was pared by 5 bases and J by 4 bases, with 3 bases of the junction left unmatched. This CDR3 is built from 14 residues. The germline V gene encodes CDR1 SGHVS and CDR2 FQNEAQ. CDR3 sequence: CASSSLAGKNIQYF. CDR3 nucleotide sequence: TGTGCCAGCAGCAGCCTAGCGGGAAAAAACATTCAGTACTTC.

In this sample, this clonotype turned up a few times. This rearrangement joins TRBV9 to TRBJ2-7, with D unresolved. CDR3 size: 14 residues. The V and J ends lost 0 bases and 7 bases respectively, with 14 bases between them. Germline lookup yields CDR1 SGDLS and CDR2 YYNGEE. The CDR3 DNA sequence: TGTGCCAGCAGCGTAGAGGGCAGACCCAATGAGCAGTACTTC. This encodes CASSVEGRPNEQYF. The variable domain in full, completed from reference TRBV9 and TRBJ2-7, reads DSGVTQTPKHLITATGQRVTLRCSPRSGDLSVYWYQQSLDQGLQFLIQYYNGEERAKGNILERFSAQQFPDLHSELNLSSLELGDSALYFCASSVEGRPNEQYFGPGTRLTVT.

The chain recombines TRBV7-9 with TRBJ2-1; D is uncertain. Trimming left V 0 bases short and J 2 bases short, with 8 bases between. The germline gives CDR1 SEHNR, CDR2 FQNEAQ (reference sequence). The CDR3 is 15 amino acids. DNA for the CDR3: TGTGCCAGCAGCTTAGCTAGCCCGCCCTACAATGAGCAGTTCTTC. Amino acid sequence: CASSLASPPYNEQFF.

V usage is TRBV9 and J usage is TRBJ2-3; no reliable D call. The V and J ends lost 3 bases and 6 bases respectively, with 8 bases between them. Per the germline V gene, CDR1 is SGDLS and CDR2 is YYNGEE. There are 12 residues in the CDR3. The CDR3 sequence is CASSASPDTQYF. The CDR3 DNA sequence: TGTGCCAGCAGCGCCTCCCCTGATACGCAGTATTTT.

The sample holds a few counts of this clonotype. The chain links TRBV27 to TRBJ1-1; possible D gene TRBD1, 6 bases. V lost 5 bases and J lost 3, with 16 bases in between. Germline CDR1 and CDR2: MNHEY and SMNVEV (reference sequence). The CDR3 extends over 15 amino acids. As DNA, the CDR3 is TGTGCCAGCAGTCCACACAGGGACCCTTACACTGAAGCTTTCTTT. It yields the protein CASSPHRDPYTEAFF.

The chain joins TRBV20-1 to TRBJ1-1; D gene uncertain. The CDR3 contains 13 residues. V gave up 1 base and J gave up 1 base, with 7 bases separating them. CDR1 is DFQATT and CDR2 is SNEGSKA in the germline V gene (reference sequence). This CDR3 reads CSARVQRNTEAFF. The CDR3 region has the DNA TGCAGTGCTAGAGTTCAACGGAACACTGAAGCTTTCTTT.

This clonotype was seen only once. The rearrangement uses TRBV2 and TRBJ2-5, with TRBD2 identical over 9 bases. The CDR3 contains 16 residues. Unmatched junction bases numbered 11, after V lost 2 bases and J lost 7 bases. The germline CDR1 and CDR2 sequences are SNHLY and FYNNEI. Here the CDR3 reads CASSERAGGPGRTQYF. CDR3 bases: TGTGCCAGCAGTGAAAGGGCGGGAGGGCCTGGGCGGACCCAGTACTTC. Full variable domain (outside the CDR3, taken from reference TRBV2 and TRBJ2-5): EPEVTQTPSHQVTQMGQEVILRCVPISNHLYFYWYRQILGQKVEFLVSFYNNEISEKSEIFDDQFSVERPDGSNFTLKIRSTKLEDSAMYFCASSERAGGPGRTQYFGPGTRLLVL.

The V call is TRBV28, the J call TRBJ1-5; TRBD1 agrees at 10 bases. This CDR3 has 12 residues. Germline loops: CDR1 MDHEN, CDR2 SYDVKM. V lost 11 bases, J lost 2 bases, and 0 bases stayed unmatched. The CDR3 reads CAGQGGNQPQHF. The CDR3 bases are TGTGCCGGACAGGGGGGCAATCAGCCCCAGCATTTT.

V is TRBV28 and J is TRBJ1-6, with a tentative D call TRBD1 (5 bases). The germline V gene has CDR1 MDHEN and CDR2 SYDVKM. The V gene lost 1 base and the J gene lost 6 bases, with 22 bases spanning the gap. The CDR3 spans 19 residues. CDR3 amino acids: CASSLSGLGLLSTNSPLHF. The DNA for the CDR3 is TGTGCCAGCAGTTTATCAGGGCTAGGGTTATTGAGCACTAATTCACCCCTCCACTTT.

The genes are TRBV20-1 and TRBJ2-1; unclear D gene. The CDR3 length is 13 residues. Germline CDR1 is DFQATT and CDR2 is SNEGSKA (reference sequence). V was shortened by 2 bases and J by 4 bases, with 9 bases between the two germline ends. DNA of the CDR3: TGCAGTGCTAGACTCCGCGATTACAATGAGCAGTTCTTC. Translating it yields CSARLRDYNEQFF.

This chain connects TRBV12-3 or TRBV12-4 to TRBJ2-1; TRBD2 agrees at 11 bases. V lost 7 bases, J lost 0 bases, and 8 bases stayed unmatched. This CDR3 region has 17 residues. The CDR3 nucleotides read TGTGCCAGCACCCTTAGCGGGAGGGCCCCCTCCTACAATGAGCAGTTCTTC. Translated: CASTLSGRAPSYNEQFF.

The chain carries TRBV2 and TRBJ2-7, with D possibly TRBD2 on 6 matching bases. Germline assignment: CDR1 SNHLY and CDR2 FYNNEI. The V and J ends lost 10 bases and 5 bases respectively, with 18 bases between them. CDR3 size: 13 residues. The CDR3 DNA sequence: TGTGCCAACGAACGGGAGATCACCCACGAGCAGTACTTC. It yields the protein CANEREITHEQYF.

This chain links TRBV29-1 with TRBJ1-4; D not resolved. Germline V gene lookup returns CDR1 SQVTM and CDR2 ANQGSEA. V lost 1 base to trimming and J lost 7 bases, with 4 bases between them. CDR3 length: 11 amino acids. CDR3 in amino acids: CSVEGVEKLFF. CDR3 in DNA: TGCAGCGTTGAAGGGGTTGAAAAACTGTTTTTT.

This clonotype was observed a handful of times. This chain uses TRBV7-6 with TRBJ2-3, with no clear D. The CDR3 sequence is 13 residues long. V was shortened by 5 bases and J by 6 bases, with 12 bases between the two germline ends. Germline V gene lookup returns CDR1 SGHVS and CDR2 FNYEAQ. The CDR3 protein is CASSQRSVDTQYF. In DNA, the CDR3 is TGTGCCAGCAGCCAAAGATCCGTTGATACGCAGTATTTT.